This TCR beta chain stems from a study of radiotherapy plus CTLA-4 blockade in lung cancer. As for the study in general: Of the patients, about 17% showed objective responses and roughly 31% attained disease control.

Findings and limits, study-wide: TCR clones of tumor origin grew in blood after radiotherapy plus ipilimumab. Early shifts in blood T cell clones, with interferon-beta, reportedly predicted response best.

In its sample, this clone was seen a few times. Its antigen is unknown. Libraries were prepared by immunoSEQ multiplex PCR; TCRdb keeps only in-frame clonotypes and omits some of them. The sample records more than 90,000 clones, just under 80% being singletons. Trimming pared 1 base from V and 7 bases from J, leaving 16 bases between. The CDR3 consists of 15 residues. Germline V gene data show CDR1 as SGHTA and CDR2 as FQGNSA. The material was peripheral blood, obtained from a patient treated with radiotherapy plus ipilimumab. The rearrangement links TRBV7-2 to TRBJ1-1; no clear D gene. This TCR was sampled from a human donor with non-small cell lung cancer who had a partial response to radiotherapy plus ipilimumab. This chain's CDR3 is CASSLDIGRESEAFF. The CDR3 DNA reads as TGTGCCAGCAGCTTAGATATAGGGCGGGAGAGTGAAGCTTTCTTT.